Listed below are T cell receptor beta chains from one sample, sequenced in a study of blood T cell repertoires in COVID-19. TCRdb's table, derived via immunoSEQ multiplex PCR, lists solely in-frame clones and lacks some. The sample has about 80,000 clones, approximately 79% seen once. Sample: peripheral blood. The receptors originated from a man in his 70s with active or convalescent COVID-19. Both conserved end residues are part of each CDR3.

v_call: TRBV6-1; cdr3_aa: CASSESDNEQFF
v_call: TRBV5-6; cdr3_aa: CASSPSPSGANVLTF
v_call: TRBV28; cdr3_aa: CASSRYRGNSPLHF
v_call: TRBV29-1; cdr3_aa: CSVESLYEQYF
v_call: TRBV19; cdr3_aa: CASSDSPLAAATEAFF
v_call: TRBV9; cdr3_aa: CASSVEETGVGSPLHF
v_call: TRBV9; cdr3_aa: CASSVGFSSGNTIYF
v_call: TRBV7-9; cdr3_aa: CASSTQGAGEKLFF
v_call: TRBV2; cdr3_aa: CASRAGTNNQPQHF
v_call: TRBV11-2; cdr3_aa: CASSLGGFGGNTIYF
v_call: TRBV30; cdr3_aa: CAWTQGARAEAFF
v_call: TRBV25-1; cdr3_aa: CASSELLEAFF
v_call: TRBV7-9; cdr3_aa: CASSFQSQETQYF
v_call: TRBV11-2; cdr3_aa: CASSPRGGQTYGYTF
v_call: TRBV28; cdr3_aa: CASSKRTGLFEQYF
v_call: TRBV7-2; cdr3_aa: CASSWDRNNSPLHF
v_call: TRBV2; cdr3_aa: CASSADLDREKLFF
v_call: TRBV24-1; cdr3_aa: CATSDSRTGGPNTGELFF
v_call: TRBV3-1/TRBV3-2; cdr3_aa: CASSSRGPEAFF
v_call: TRBV9; cdr3_aa: CASSVALDSPLHF
v_call: TRBV5-1; cdr3_aa: CASSPSFREETQYF
v_call: TRBV19; cdr3_aa: CASRDRDTEAFF